This T cell receptor (beta chain) came from a study of OX40 agonist ivuxolimab in advanced cancers. The overall study: Cohort: around 83% men, mean age about 62, aged about 23 to 80.

Trimming removed 6 bases at V and 3 bases at J, with 9 bases between. This CDR3 region has 11 residues. Germline loops: CDR1 DFQATT, CDR2 SNEGSKA (reference sequence). This clone was recorded only once. Clones were sequenced by immunoSEQ multiplex PCR, and TCRdb holds only the in-frame ones, with some missing. The sample contains over 45,000 clones, 85% to 90% of which appear only once. This sample comprised CD4+ or CD8+ T cells sorted from blood, obtained in a trial of the OX40 agonist ivuxolimab. The TCR comes from an adult with an advanced solid tumor such as melanoma, head and neck, liver or kidney cancer. The chain carries TRBV20-1 and TRBJ2-7, with a tentative D call TRBD1 (5 bases). The DNA for the CDR3 is TGCAGTGCACGACAGCTCTACGAGCAGTACTTC. This codes for CSARQLYEQYF.